This T cell receptor beta chain was identified during a study of cytomegalovirus exposure and HLA in healthy donors. The PCR used 60 Vbeta and 13 Jbeta primers. Sequenced by immunoSEQ multiplex PCR; TCRdb stores in-frame clones only, minus some. The table records roughly 200,000 clones, 80% of them present only once. The specimen was PBMCs. The TCR originated in a boy younger than 18 in good health and CMV-seronegative.

The CDR3 nucleotides read TGTGCCTGGAGTCGGGACTACAATGAGCAGTTCTTC. Translation gives CAWSRDYNEQFF. The chain is built from TRBV30 and TRBJ2-1; D is perhaps TRBD2 (5 bases). In germline, CDR1 is GTSNPN, CDR2 SVGIG (reference sequence). The ends were cut back, 2 bases at V and 3 bases at J, with 5 bases in the middle. This CDR3 comprises 12 residues. The variable domain in full, completed from reference TRBV30 and TRBJ2-1, reads SQTIHQWPATLVQPVGSPLSLECTVEGTSNPNLYWYRQAAGRGLQLLFYSVGIGQISSEVPQNLSASRPQDRQFILSSKKLLLSDSGFYLCAWSRDYNEQFFGPGTRLTVL.